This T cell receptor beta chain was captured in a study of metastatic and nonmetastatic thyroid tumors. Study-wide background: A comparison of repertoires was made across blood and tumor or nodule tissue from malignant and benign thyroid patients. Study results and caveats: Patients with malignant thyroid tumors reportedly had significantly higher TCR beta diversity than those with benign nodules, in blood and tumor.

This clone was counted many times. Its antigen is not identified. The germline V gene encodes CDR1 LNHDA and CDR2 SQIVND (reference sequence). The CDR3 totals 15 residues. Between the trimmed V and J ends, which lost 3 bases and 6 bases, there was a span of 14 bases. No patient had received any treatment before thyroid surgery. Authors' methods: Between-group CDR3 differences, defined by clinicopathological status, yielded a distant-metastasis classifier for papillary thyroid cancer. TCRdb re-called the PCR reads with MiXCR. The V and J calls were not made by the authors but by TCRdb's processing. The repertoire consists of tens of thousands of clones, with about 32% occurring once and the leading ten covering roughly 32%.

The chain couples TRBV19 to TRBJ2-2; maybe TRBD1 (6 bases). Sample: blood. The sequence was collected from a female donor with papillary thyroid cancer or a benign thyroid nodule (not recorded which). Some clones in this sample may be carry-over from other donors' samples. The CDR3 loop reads CASSIGSGAAGELFF. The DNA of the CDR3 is TGTGCCAGTAGTATTGGTTCAGGGGCGGCCGGGGAGCTGTTTTTT.